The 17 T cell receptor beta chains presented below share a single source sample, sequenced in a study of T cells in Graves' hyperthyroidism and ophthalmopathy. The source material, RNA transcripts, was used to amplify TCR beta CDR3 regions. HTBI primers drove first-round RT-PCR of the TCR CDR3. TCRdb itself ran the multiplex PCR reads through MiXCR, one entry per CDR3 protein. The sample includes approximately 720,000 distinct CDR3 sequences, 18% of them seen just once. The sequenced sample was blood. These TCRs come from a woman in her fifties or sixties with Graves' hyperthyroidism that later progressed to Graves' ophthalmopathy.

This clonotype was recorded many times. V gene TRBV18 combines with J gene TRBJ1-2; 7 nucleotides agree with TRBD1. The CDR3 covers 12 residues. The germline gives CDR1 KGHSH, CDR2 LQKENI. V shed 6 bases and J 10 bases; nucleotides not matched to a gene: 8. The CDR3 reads CASSTGTDHYTF. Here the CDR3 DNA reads TGTGCCAGCTCGACCGGGACAGACCACTACACCTTC.

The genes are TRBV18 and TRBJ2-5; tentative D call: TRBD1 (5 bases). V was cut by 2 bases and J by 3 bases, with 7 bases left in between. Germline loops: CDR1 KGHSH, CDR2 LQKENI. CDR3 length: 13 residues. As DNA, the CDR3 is TGTGCCAGCTCACCAGCAGGGAAAGAGACCCAGTACTTC. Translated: CASSPAGKETQYF. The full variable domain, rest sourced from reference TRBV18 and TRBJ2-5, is NAGVMQNPRHLVRRRGQEARLRCSPMKGHSHVYWYRQLPEEGLKFMVYLQKENIIDESGMPKERFSAEFPKEGPSILRIQQVVRGDSAAYFCASSPAGKETQYFGPGTRLLVL.

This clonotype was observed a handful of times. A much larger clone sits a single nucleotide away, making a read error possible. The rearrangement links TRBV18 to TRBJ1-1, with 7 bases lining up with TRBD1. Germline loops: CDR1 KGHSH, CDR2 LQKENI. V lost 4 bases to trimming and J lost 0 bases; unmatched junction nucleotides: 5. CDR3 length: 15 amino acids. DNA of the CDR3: TGTGCCAGCTCACAAGGACAGGAAATGAACACTGAAGCTTTCTTT. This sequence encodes CASSQGQEMNTEAFF.

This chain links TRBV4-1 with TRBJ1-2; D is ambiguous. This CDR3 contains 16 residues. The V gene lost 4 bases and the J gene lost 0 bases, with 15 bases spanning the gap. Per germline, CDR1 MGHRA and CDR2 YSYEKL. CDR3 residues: CASSRGELSPNYGYTF. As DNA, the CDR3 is TGCGCCAGCAGCCGCGGTGAACTTTCGCCTAACTATGGCTACACCTTC.

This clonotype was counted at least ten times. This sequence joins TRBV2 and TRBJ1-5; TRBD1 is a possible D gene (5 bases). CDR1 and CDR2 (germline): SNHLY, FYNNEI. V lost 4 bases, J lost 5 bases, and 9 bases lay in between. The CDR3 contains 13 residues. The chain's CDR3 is CASSVMGDQPQHF. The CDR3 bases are TGTGCCAGCAGTGTGATGGGGGATCAGCCCCAGCATTTT.

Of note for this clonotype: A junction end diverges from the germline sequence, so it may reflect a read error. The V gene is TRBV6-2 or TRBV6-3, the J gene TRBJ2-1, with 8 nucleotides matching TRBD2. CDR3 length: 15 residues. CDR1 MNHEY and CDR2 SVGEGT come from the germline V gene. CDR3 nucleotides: TGTGCCAGCAGATACTCCGGGGGGGGCTACAATGAGCAGTTCTTC. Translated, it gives CASRYSGGGYNEQFF.

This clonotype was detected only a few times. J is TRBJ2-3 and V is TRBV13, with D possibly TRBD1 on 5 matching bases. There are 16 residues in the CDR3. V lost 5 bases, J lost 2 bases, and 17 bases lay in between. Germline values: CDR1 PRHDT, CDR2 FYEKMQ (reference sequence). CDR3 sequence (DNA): TGTGCCAGCAGCCTGCCGACAGCCTGGCCCACAGATACGCAGTATTTT. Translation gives CASSLPTAWPTDTQYF.

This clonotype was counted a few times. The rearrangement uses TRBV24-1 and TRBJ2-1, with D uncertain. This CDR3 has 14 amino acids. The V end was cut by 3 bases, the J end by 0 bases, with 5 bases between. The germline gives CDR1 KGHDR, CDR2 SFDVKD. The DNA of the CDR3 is TGTGCCACCAGTGATCCGGGCTCCTACAATGAGCAGTTCTTC. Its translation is CATSDPGSYNEQFF.

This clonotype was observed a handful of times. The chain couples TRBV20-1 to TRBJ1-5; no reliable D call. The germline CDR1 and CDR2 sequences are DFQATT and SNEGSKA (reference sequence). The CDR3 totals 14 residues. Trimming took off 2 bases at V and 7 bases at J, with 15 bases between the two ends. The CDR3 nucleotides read TGCAGTGCTAGAAAAGCCCTGAGCCGGCAGCCCCAGCATTTT. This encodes CSARKALSRQPQHF.

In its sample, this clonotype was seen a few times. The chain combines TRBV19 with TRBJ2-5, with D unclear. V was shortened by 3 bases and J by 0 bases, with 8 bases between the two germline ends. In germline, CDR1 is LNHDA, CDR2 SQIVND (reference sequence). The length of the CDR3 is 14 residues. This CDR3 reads CASSIVGYQETQYF. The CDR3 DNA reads TGTGCCAGTAGTATCGTTGGGTACCAAGAGACCCAGTACTTC.

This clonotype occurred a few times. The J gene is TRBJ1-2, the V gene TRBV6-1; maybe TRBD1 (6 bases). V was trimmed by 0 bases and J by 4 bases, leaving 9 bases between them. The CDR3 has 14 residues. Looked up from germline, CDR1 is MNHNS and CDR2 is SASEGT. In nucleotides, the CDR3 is TGTGCCAGCAGTGAAGCGCAGGGGATCTATGGCTACACCTTC. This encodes CASSEAQGIYGYTF.

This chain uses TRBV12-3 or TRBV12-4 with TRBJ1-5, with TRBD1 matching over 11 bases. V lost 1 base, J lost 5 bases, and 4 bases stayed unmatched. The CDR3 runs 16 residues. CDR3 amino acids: CASSLGTGGEDQPQHF. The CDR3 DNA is TGTGCCAGCAGTTTAGGGACAGGGGGCGAGGATCAGCCCCAGCATTTT.

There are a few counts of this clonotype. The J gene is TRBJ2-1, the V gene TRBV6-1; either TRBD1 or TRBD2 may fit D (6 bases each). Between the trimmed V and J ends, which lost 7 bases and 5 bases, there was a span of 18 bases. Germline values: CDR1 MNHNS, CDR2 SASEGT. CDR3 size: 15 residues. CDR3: CASKEGVAENNEQFF. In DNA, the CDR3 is TGTGCCAGCAAGGAGGGGGTAGCGGAAAACAATGAGCAGTTCTTC.

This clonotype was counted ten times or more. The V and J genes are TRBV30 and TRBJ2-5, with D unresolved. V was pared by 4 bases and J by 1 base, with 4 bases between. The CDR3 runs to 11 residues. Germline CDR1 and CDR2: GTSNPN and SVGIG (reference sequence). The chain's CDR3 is CAWTTQETQYF. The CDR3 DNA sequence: TGTGCCTGGACGACCCAAGAGACCCAGTACTTC.

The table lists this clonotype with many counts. The CDR3 loop is CASSSTRGQDTGELFF. The CDR3, as DNA: TGTGCCAGCTCATCCACGAGGGGGCAGGACACCGGGGAGCTGTTTTTT. The chain couples TRBV18 to TRBJ2-2; 7 nucleotides match TRBD1. This CDR3 has 16 amino acids. Germline CDR1 KGHSH, CDR2 LQKENI. The trim removed 5 bases at V and 3 bases at J, leaving 9 bases unmatched.

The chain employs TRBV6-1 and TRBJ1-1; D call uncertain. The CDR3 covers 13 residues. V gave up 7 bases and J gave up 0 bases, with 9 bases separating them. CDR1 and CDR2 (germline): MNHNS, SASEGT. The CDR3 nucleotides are TGTGCCAGCATGCACTGGATGAACACTGAAGCTTTCTTT. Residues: CASMHWMNTEAFF.

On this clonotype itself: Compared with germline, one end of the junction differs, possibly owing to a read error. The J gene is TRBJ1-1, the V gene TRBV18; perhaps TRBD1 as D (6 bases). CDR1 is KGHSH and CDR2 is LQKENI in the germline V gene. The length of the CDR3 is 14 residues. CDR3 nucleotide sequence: TGTGCCATCTCACCACCAGGACAGCTTACTGAAGCTTTCTTT. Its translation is CAISPPGQLTEAFF.